Below are 19 T cell receptor beta chains sequenced from a single sample in a study of T cell responses to AZD1222 COVID-19 vaccine. Assay: immunoSEQ multiplex PCR; the TCRdb copy retains only in-frame clones and omits some. This sample has over 110,000 clones, with roughly 91% found just once. The specimen was peripheral blood, collected on day 0 of AZD1222 vaccination. The origin of the receptors is an adult in good health.

The chain recombines TRBV12-3 or TRBV12-4 with TRBJ2-7; no firm D call. This CDR3 spans 13 amino acids. Trimming cost V 3 bases and J 0 bases, with 6 bases left between them. This CDR3 is CASSLVSSYEQYF. CDR3 in DNA: TGTGCCAGCAGTTTGGTCAGCTCCTACGAGCAGTACTTC.

V is TRBV27 and J is TRBJ2-7, with D unclear. The V gene's germline CDR1 is MNHEY and CDR2 SMNVEV (reference sequence). The CDR3 has 14 residues. The germline V and J ends were trimmed by 0 bases and 5 bases, with 11 bases remaining between them. In DNA form, the CDR3 reads TGTGCCAGCAGTTTATCAGGCCCGATCAACGAGCAGTACTTC. Translated, it gives CASSLSGPINEQYF.

The DNA of the CDR3 is TGTGCCAGCAGTTACACCCAATCGGCTGAAGCTTTCTTT. This codes for CASSYTQSAEAFF. This chain connects TRBV6-5 to TRBJ1-1, with unresolved D. Trimming left V 2 bases short and J 6 bases short, with 10 bases between. Germline loops: CDR1 MNHEY, CDR2 SVGAGI. The CDR3 length is 13 residues.

The gene calls are TRBV3-1 (or the pseudogene TRBV3-2) and TRBJ1-2; TRBD1 is a possible D gene (5 bases). CDR3 length: 17 amino acids. The V gene lost 2 bases and the J gene lost 2 bases, with 18 bases spanning the gap. Germline CDR1 LGHDT, CDR2 YNNKEL (reference sequence). The CDR3 coding sequence is TGTGCCAGCAGCCAATCCATCATCCGGGGACTGAACTATGGCTACACCTTC. Translation gives CASSQSIIRGLNYGYTF.

This chain uses TRBV7-9 with TRBJ1-1; 7 nucleotides align to TRBD1. There are 15 residues in the CDR3. J was trimmed by 3 bases and V by 4 bases; bases with no gene match: 8. CDR1 is SEHNR and CDR2 is FQNEAQ in the germline V gene (reference sequence). For the CDR3, the DNA is TGTGCCAGCAGCTCCGACAGGGTTGTCGACACTGAAGCTTTCTTT. This gives the protein CASSSDRVVDTEAFF.

The rearrangement joins TRBV12-3 or TRBV12-4 to TRBJ1-2, with 8 bases fitting TRBD1. Trimming took 7 bases from V and 3 from J; bases not matched to a gene: 4. The CDR3 has 13 amino acids. In DNA, the CDR3 is TGTGCCAGCAATTCAGGGGGCTACTATGGCTACACCTTC. Translated: CASNSGGYYGYTF.

V usage is TRBV4-1 and J usage is TRBJ2-7; no definite D call. This CDR3 contains 12 residues. The ends were cut back, 1 base at V and 5 bases at J, with 6 bases in the middle. Germline V CDR1 and CDR2: MGHRA, YSYEKL. The CDR3 spells CASSQGEHEQYF. CDR3 DNA: TGCGCCAGCAGCCAAGGGGAACACGAGCAGTACTTC.

The CDR3 coding sequence is TGTGCCTGGAGTCCCCAGGGCACTGAAGCTTTCTTT. This encodes CAWSPQGTEAFF. The genes are TRBV30 and TRBJ1-1; perhaps TRBD1 as D (5 bases). Germline V lookup: CDR1 GTSNPN, CDR2 SVGIG (reference sequence). V was trimmed by 2 bases and J by 4 bases, leaving 8 bases between them. The CDR3 covers 12 residues.

In the case of this clone: One end of the junction is discordant with germline, which a read error may explain. The genes are TRBV12-3 or TRBV12-4 and TRBJ1-1; D unresolved. The CDR3 extends over 12 amino acids. The CDR3: CASSLEGGRHLF. The CDR3 DNA follows: TGTGCCAGCAGTTTAGAAGGAGGTCGTCACCTTTTT.

The rearrangement joins TRBV5-1 to TRBJ1-1; D is unresolved. V was clipped by 1 base and J by 0 bases, with 4 bases between them. CDR3 length: 13 residues. Germline V gene data show CDR1 as SGHRS and CDR2 as YFSETQ. The DNA of the CDR3 is TGCGCCAGCAGCTTGTCCCTGAACACTGAAGCTTTCTTT. Translation gives CASSLSLNTEAFF.

V is TRBV5-1 and J is TRBJ1-6; 9 nucleotides line up with TRBD1. Germline V gene data show CDR1 as SGHRS and CDR2 as YFSETQ. V gave up 5 bases and J gave up 6 bases; unmatched junction bases: 6. The CDR3 length is 15 residues. CDR3 in amino acids: CASRQPGQGNSPLHF. The DNA of the CDR3 is TGCGCCAGCAGACAACCGGGACAGGGTAATTCACCCCTCCACTTT.

The chain combines TRBV10-3 with TRBJ2-1, with 14 bases lining up with TRBD2. The CDR3 is 16 amino acids. Germline V lookup: CDR1 ENHRY, CDR2 SYGVKD. The J segment lost 7 bases and the V segment lost 3 bases, leaving 5 bases of the junction unmatched. CDR3 bases: TGTGCCATCAGTGACCCCGGGACTAGCGGGAGTAATGAGCAGTTCTTC. The encoded protein is CAISDPGTSGSNEQFF.

The V call is TRBV9, the J call TRBJ1-4; no definite D call. Trimming took off 3 bases at V and 6 bases at J, with 12 bases between the two ends. Germline V CDR1 and CDR2: SGDLS, YYNGEE. The CDR3 has 14 amino acids. CDR3 residues: CASSASRADEKLFF. The CDR3 coding sequence is TGTGCCAGCAGCGCCAGTAGGGCGGATGAAAAACTGTTTTTT. The full variable domain, completed using reference TRBV9 and TRBJ1-4, is DSGVTQTPKHLITATGQRVTLRCSPRSGDLSVYWYQQSLDQGLQFLIQYYNGEERAKGNILERFSAQQFPDLHSELNLSSLELGDSALYFCASSASRADEKLFFGSGTQLSVL.

The chain links TRBV27 to TRBJ1-2; no clear D. Germline V lookup: CDR1 MNHEY, CDR2 SMNVEV (reference sequence). The CDR3 totals 12 residues. V lost 6 bases to trimming and J lost 7 bases, with 12 bases between them. The CDR3 sequence: CASRSGIGGYTF. DNA for the CDR3: TGTGCCAGCAGATCGGGTATCGGTGGCTACACCTTC.

The genes are TRBV18 and TRBJ2-7, with 11 nucleotides matching TRBD2. Per germline, CDR1 KGHSH and CDR2 LQKENI. This CDR3 contains 13 residues. V shed 5 bases, J shed 3 bases, and the junction held 0 bases outside the gene matches. The CDR3 DNA reads as TGTGCCAGCTCAGGGACTAGCGGCTACGAGCAGTACTTC. Translating gives CASSGTSGYEQYF.

The chain links TRBV7-2 to TRBJ2-5; 7 nucleotides align to TRBD2. In germline, CDR1 is SGHTA, CDR2 FQGNSA. Losses at the gene ends were 3 bases for V and 1 base for J; bases not matched to a gene: 2. This CDR3 region has 14 residues. CDR3 region: CASSFQRGQETQYF. The CDR3 DNA sequence: TGTGCCAGCAGCTTCCAGCGGGGCCAAGAGACCCAGTACTTC.

This rearrangement joins TRBV20-1 to TRBJ1-1; no firm D call. With 3 bases removed from V and 1 base from J, the gap between germline ends came to 6 bases. Germline loops: CDR1 DFQATT, CDR2 SNEGSKA (reference sequence). The CDR3 contains 12 residues. The CDR3 region is CSASKGNTEAFF. CDR3 DNA: TGCAGTGCTAGTAAGGGGAACACTGAAGCTTTCTTT.

V gene TRBV6-1 combines with J gene TRBJ1-6, with D perhaps TRBD1 (6 bases). The CDR3 length is 17 residues. V lost 4 bases, J lost 5 bases, and 18 bases lay in between. CDR1 is MNHNS, CDR2 SASEGT, per germline. The CDR3 loop is CASSGRGDRRNNSPLHF. In DNA form, the CDR3 reads TGTGCCAGCAGTGGAAGGGGAGACAGGAGGAATAATTCACCCCTCCACTTT.

The chain couples TRBV3-1 (or the pseudogene TRBV3-2) to TRBJ2-7; 9 bases match TRBD1. CDR1 LGHDT and CDR2 YNNKEL come from the germline V gene (reference sequence). This CDR3 has 14 amino acids. J lost 4 bases, V lost 4 bases, and 5 bases had no gene match. In nucleotides, the CDR3 is TGTGCCAGCAGCCCTCAGGACAGGGGATACGAGCAGTACTTC. As protein: CASSPQDRGYEQYF.